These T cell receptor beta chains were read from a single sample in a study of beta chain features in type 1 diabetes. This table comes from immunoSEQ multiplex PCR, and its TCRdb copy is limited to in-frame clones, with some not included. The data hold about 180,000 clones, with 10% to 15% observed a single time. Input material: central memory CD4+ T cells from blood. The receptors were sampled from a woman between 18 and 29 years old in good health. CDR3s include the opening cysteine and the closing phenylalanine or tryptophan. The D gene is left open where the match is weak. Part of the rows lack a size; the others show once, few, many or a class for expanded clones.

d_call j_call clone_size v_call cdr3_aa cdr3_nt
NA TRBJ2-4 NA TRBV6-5 CASSYNRLAGKNIQYF TGTGCCAGCAGTTATAACAGGCTGGCTGGCAAAAACATTCAGTACTTC
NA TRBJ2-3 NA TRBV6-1 CASSVQGVTQYF TGTGCCAGCAGTGTACAGGGAGTTACGCAGTATTTT
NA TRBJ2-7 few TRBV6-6 CASSYSPEGSDEQYF TGTGCCAGCAGTTACTCGCCAGAAGGGAGTGACGAGCAGTACTTC
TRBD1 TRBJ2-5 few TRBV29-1 CSVIQGAGETQYF TGCAGCGTAATACAGGGGGCAGGGGAGACCCAGTACTTC
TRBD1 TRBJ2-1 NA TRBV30 CAWSHQGVYNEQFF TGTGCCTGGAGTCACCAGGGGGTATACAATGAGCAGTTCTTC
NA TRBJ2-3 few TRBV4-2 CASSPPGDGTDTQYF TGTGCCAGCAGTCCCCCGGGAGACGGCACAGATACGCAGTATTTT
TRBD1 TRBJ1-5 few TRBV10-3 CAISDPSRDRDQPQHF TGTGCCATCAGTGACCCGTCCCGGGACAGGGATCAGCCCCAGCATTTT
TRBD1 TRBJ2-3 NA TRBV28 CASSSGTGLTDTQYF TGTGCCAGCAGTTCCGGGACAGGCCTCACAGATACGCAGTATTTT
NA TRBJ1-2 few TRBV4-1 CASSRAGETNYGYTF TGCGCCAGCAGCCGCGCAGGCGAGACTAACTATGGCTACACCTTC
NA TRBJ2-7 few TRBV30 CAWNLSGYEQYF TGTGCCTGGAATCTATCGGGGTACGAGCAGTACTTC
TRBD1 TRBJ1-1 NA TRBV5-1 CASSPGTVDITEAFF TGCGCCAGCAGCCCCGGGACAGTTGATATCACTGAAGCTTTCTTT
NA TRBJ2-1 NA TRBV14 CASSQNLALSNNEQFF TGTGCCAGCAGCCAGAACCTAGCGCTATCCAACAATGAGCAGTTCTTC
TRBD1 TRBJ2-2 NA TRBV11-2 CASSLARGRTGELFF TGTGCCAGCAGCTTAGCCAGGGGGCGGACCGGGGAGCTGTTTTTT
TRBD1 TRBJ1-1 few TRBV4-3 CASSQELQGARTEAFF TGCGCCAGCAGCCAGGAACTACAGGGGGCGCGCACTGAAGCTTTCTTT
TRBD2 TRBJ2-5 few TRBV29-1 CSVERLAGATQETQYF TGCAGCGTTGAACGACTAGCGGGGGCGACGCAAGAGACCCAGTACTTC
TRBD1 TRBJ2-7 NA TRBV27 CASSLDRDRGSYEQYF TGTGCCAGCAGTCTCGACCGGGACAGGGGGTCCTACGAGCAGTACTTC
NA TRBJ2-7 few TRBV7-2 CASSFRGPFAEQYF TGTGCCAGCAGCTTTAGAGGGCCATTTGCCGAGCAGTACTTC
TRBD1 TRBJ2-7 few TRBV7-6 CASSKDRGAYEQYF TGTGCCAGCAGCAAGGACAGGGGAGCCTACGAGCAGTACTTC